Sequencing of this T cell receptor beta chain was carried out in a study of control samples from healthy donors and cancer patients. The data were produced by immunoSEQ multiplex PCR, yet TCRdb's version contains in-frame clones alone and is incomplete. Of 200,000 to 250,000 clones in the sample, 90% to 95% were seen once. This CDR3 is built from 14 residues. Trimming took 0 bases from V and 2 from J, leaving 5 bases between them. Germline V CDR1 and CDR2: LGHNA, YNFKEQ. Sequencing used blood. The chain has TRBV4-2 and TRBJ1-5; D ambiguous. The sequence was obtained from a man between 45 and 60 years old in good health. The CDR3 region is CASSQDARNQPQHF. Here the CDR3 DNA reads TGTGCCAGCAGCCAAGACGCCCGCAATCAGCCCCAGCATTTT.